The 31 T cell receptor beta chains below all came from one sample that was sequenced in a study of T cells in Graves' hyperthyroidism and ophthalmopathy. Researchers amplified the TCR beta CDR3 regions from RNA transcripts. A first-round RT-PCR of the TCR CDR3 used the HTBI primer set. From the multiplex PCR reads, TCRdb called clonotypes with MiXCR, one entry per CDR3 protein. The table shows roughly 400,000 distinct CDR3 sequences, with around 16% occurring only once. The sample taken for sequencing was blood. The receptors originated from a woman aged 18-35 years with Graves' hyperthyroidism that later progressed to Graves' ophthalmopathy.

This sequence joins TRBV7-2 and TRBJ1-2, with 7 positions matching TRBD1. V lost 3 bases to trimming and J lost 3 bases; unmatched junction nucleotides: 13. The CDR3 has 17 amino acids. Per germline, CDR1 SGHTA and CDR2 FQGNSA. The CDR3 loop reads CASSFQGRGRFDYGYTF. CDR3 in DNA: TGTGCCAGCAGCTTCCAGGGGAGGGGGCGCTTCGACTATGGCTACACCTTC.

This chain uses TRBV5-4 with TRBJ2-1, with TRBD2 matching 7 bases. CDR1 is SGHNT and CDR2 is YYREEE in the germline V gene (reference sequence). The CDR3 has 15 residues. After removal of 6 bases from V and 5 bases from J, the junction contained 11 bases not matched to a gene. CDR3 protein: CASTQWVAGHNEQFF. The CDR3 region has the DNA TGTGCCAGCACCCAGTGGGTAGCGGGTCACAATGAGCAGTTCTTC.

The table lists this clonotype with a few counts. This chain links TRBV6-1 with TRBJ2-1, with 7 bases lining up with TRBD2. V was clipped by 5 bases and J by 4 bases; unmatched bases: 8. Germline CDR1 and CDR2: MNHNS and SASEGT. The CDR3 is made up of 15 amino acids. The DNA of the CDR3 is TGTGCCAGCAGTCCGGCGGGAGCCCTTTACAATGAGCAGTTCTTC. Its protein product is CASSPAGALYNEQFF.

This clonotype was seen ten or more times. The chain has TRBV5-1 and TRBJ1-1, with D unclear. Germline loops: CDR1 SGHRS, CDR2 YFSETQ. V was clipped by 4 bases and J by 1 base, with 8 bases between them. CDR3 length: 13 amino acids. CDR3 sequence: CASSRDTNTEAFF. In nucleotides, the CDR3 is TGCGCCAGCAGCCGAGACACGAACACTGAAGCTTTCTTT.

This clonotype was picked up many times. V and J are TRBV7-9 and TRBJ2-1; maybe TRBD1 (5 bases). CDR1 SEHNR and CDR2 FQNEAQ come from the germline V gene (reference sequence). This CDR3 has 16 residues. Trimming left V 2 bases short and J 2 bases short, with 13 bases between. CDR3 coding DNA: TGTGCCAGCAGCTTAAGGGGCCTAGGTCCCTACAATGAGCAGTTCTTC. Translating it yields CASSLRGLGPYNEQFF.

This clonotype was seen more than once but under ten times. The V gene is TRBV6-1, the J gene TRBJ1-6; D gene uncertain. The V and J ends lost 5 bases and 0 bases respectively, with 11 bases between them. This CDR3 is built from 16 residues. Germline V CDR1 and CDR2: MNHNS, SASEGT. The CDR3 loop is CASSTLRGSYNSPLHF. CDR3 DNA sequence: TGTGCCAGCAGTACCCTCCGCGGCTCCTATAATTCACCCCTCCACTTT.

This rearrangement joins TRBV6-1 to TRBJ1-1, with 7 bases that match TRBD1. Germline values: CDR1 MNHNS, CDR2 SASEGT. The V gene end was trimmed by 2 bases and the J gene end by 4 bases; junction bases not matched to a gene: 13. The CDR3 has 17 residues. This CDR3 reads CASSEPRDSEIGTEAFF. As DNA, the CDR3 is TGTGCCAGCAGTGAACCCCGGGACAGTGAAATAGGCACTGAAGCTTTCTTT.

This clonotype was recorded at least ten times. The chain has TRBV7-3 and TRBJ2-7, with TRBD1 matching 11 bases. After removal of 7 bases from V and 2 bases from J, the junction contained 7 bases not matched to a gene. CDR1 and CDR2 (germline): SGHTA, FQGTGA. This CDR3 spans 15 amino acids. The CDR3: CASTLPGQGAYEQYF. CDR3 DNA: TGTGCCAGCACCCTTCCGGGACAGGGGGCCTACGAGCAGTACTTC.

The sample holds many counts of this clonotype. The V call is TRBV28, the J call TRBJ2-7; D is possibly TRBD1 or TRBD2 (5 bases each). Looked up from germline, CDR1 is MDHEN and CDR2 is SYDVKM. Trimming took off 6 bases at V and 5 bases at J, with 14 bases between the two ends. This CDR3 has 13 amino acids. The CDR3 reads CASRYWGSNEQYF. As DNA, the CDR3 is TGTGCCAGCAGGTACTGGGGGTCCAACGAGCAGTACTTC.

This clonotype was detected many times. This chain uses TRBV20-1 with TRBJ2-3; tentatively, D is TRBD1 (5 bases). With 2 bases removed from V and 0 bases from J, the gap between germline ends came to 6 bases. Germline CDR1 and CDR2: DFQATT and SNEGSKA (reference sequence). There are 13 residues in the CDR3. As DNA, the CDR3 is TGCAGTGCTAGACAGGGAAGCACAGATACGCAGTATTTT. It yields the protein CSARQGSTDTQYF.

At least ten counts were recorded for this clonotype. This chain connects TRBV2 to TRBJ2-1; 15 bases align to TRBD2. The CDR3 spans 19 residues. Germline V gene sequence: CDR1 SNHLY, CDR2 FYNNEI. The V and J ends lost 5 bases and 4 bases, in that order; junction bases with no gene match: 12. The CDR3 DNA reads TGTGCCAGCAGTACCCCCTGGACTAGCGGGAGGGCCTGGTACAATGAGCAGTTCTTC. It specifies CASSTPWTSGRAWYNEQFF.

J is TRBJ2-2 and V is TRBV3-1; TRBD1 might be the D (6 bases). The ends were cut back, 4 bases at V and 5 bases at J, with 11 bases in the middle. The length of the CDR3 is 14 residues. Germline-derived CDR1 and CDR2 are LGHDT and YNNKEL (reference sequence). The CDR3 protein is CASSLRQETGELFF. In nucleotides, the CDR3 is TGTGCCAGCAGCCTCCGACAGGAAACCGGGGAGCTGTTTTTT.

The CDR3 DNA is TGTGCCAGCACGGTTGAGCTCTCTGGGGCCAACGTCCTGACTTTC. The encoded protein is CASTVELSGANVLTF. V and J are TRBV28 and TRBJ2-6; no firm D call. V was shortened by 7 bases and J by 0 bases, with 10 bases between the two germline ends. CDR1 and CDR2 (germline): MDHEN, SYDVKM. The CDR3 totals 15 residues.

CDR3 nucleotide sequence: TGTGCCAGCAGCCAAGCGGGACCCGGGACAGGGCCCCAAGAGACCCAGTACTTC. It specifies CASSQAGPGTGPQETQYF. The chain uses TRBV4-2 and TRBJ2-5, with 9 bases lining up with TRBD1. The CDR3 consists of 18 residues. V trimming: 1 base; J trimming: 1 base; junction bases outside the gene matches: 10. The germline gives CDR1 LGHNA, CDR2 YNFKEQ.

This clonotype has just a few counts. The chain combines TRBV20-1 with TRBJ2-7, with 8 bases lining up with TRBD2. Germline V gene lookup returns CDR1 DFQATT and CDR2 SNEGSKA (reference sequence). V dropped 0 bases and J dropped 0; count of bases not matched to a gene: 4. This CDR3 region has 15 residues. In nucleotides, the CDR3 is TGCAGTGCTAGAGACCCTAGCGGGTTCTCCTACGAGCAGTACTTC. Its translation is CSARDPSGFSYEQYF.

This clonotype was seen many times. The chain recombines TRBV20-1 with TRBJ2-3; 11 positions match TRBD2. J lost 4 bases, V lost 5 bases, and 8 bases had no gene match. This CDR3 comprises 15 residues. The germline V gene has CDR1 DFQATT and CDR2 SNEGSKA (reference sequence). The CDR3 is CSAETSGSWADTQYF. As DNA, the CDR3 is TGCAGTGCTGAAACTAGCGGGAGTTGGGCAGATACGCAGTATTTT.

This clonotype was seen repeatedly, ten times or more. The chain couples TRBV30 to TRBJ2-7; no firm D call. CDR1 GTSNPN and CDR2 SVGIG come from the germline V gene (reference sequence). Deletions cut 3 bases from V and 3 bases from J, with 6 bases between. CDR3 length equals 11 residues. For the CDR3, the DNA is TGTGCCTGGAGCTACCGCTACGAGCAGTACTTC. It is translated as CAWSYRYEQYF.

Comments on this clonotype: Possible read error: a much larger clone is one base away. For the CDR3, the DNA is TGTGCCAGCAGCCGAACCCCAGTTAACTATGGCTACGCCTTC. Protein: CASSRTPVNYGYAF. The chain is built from TRBV7-2 and TRBJ1-2, with unresolved D. Per the germline V gene, CDR1 is SGHTA and CDR2 is FQGNSA. This CDR3 is 14 amino acids long.

This clonotype was found many times. The rearrangement uses TRBV3-1 and TRBJ1-2, with TRBD1 matching over 7 bases. The CDR3 covers 14 residues. V was clipped by 2 bases and J by 4 bases; unmatched bases: 4. Germline CDR1 LGHDT, CDR2 YNNKEL (reference sequence). The CDR3 DNA reads as TGTGCCAGCAGCCAACGACAGGGCCTCTATGGCTACACCTTC. Translating gives CASSQRQGLYGYTF.

On this clonotype itself: One base away lies a much larger clone, so this may be a sequencing read error. V and J are TRBV27 and TRBJ2-1; 10 positions agree with TRBD2. Germline lookup yields CDR1 MNHEY and CDR2 SMNVEV (reference sequence). V was pared by 5 bases and J by 5 bases, with 6 bases of the junction left unmatched. This CDR3 contains 15 residues. As DNA, the CDR3 is TGTGCCAGCAGTATTACTAGCGGGATAGACAATGAGCAGTTCTTC. As protein: CASSITSGIDNEQFF.

This rearrangement joins TRBV6-1 to TRBJ2-3; TRBD2 matches 7 bases. The CDR3 consists of 18 residues. Trimming removed 5 bases from V and 0 bases from J; junction bases left unmatched: 14. Germline lookup yields CDR1 MNHNS and CDR2 SASEGT. DNA of the CDR3: TGTGCCAGCAGTCCTAACTCCCTACTAGCGAAGAGCACAGATACGCAGTATTTT. Translating it yields CASSPNSLLAKSTDTQYF.

V is TRBV24-1 and J is TRBJ2-6; D remains ambiguous. From germline, CDR1 is KGHDR and CDR2 SFDVKD. Trimming removed 5 bases at V and 2 bases at J, with 21 bases between. The CDR3 spans 19 residues. CDR3 residues: CATSVGTANHLPGANVLTF. The CDR3 DNA reads as TGTGCCACCAGTGTTGGCACAGCAAACCACCTGCCTGGGGCCAACGTCCTGACTTTC.

The sample holds a few counts of this clonotype. The chain joins TRBV7-8 to TRBJ2-3, with D possibly being TRBD1 (5 bases). Germline V CDR1 and CDR2: SGHVS, FQNEAQ. The CDR3 is made up of 13 amino acids. Trimming took 2 bases from V and 4 from J, leaving 7 bases between them. CDR3 protein: CASSLQGSDTQYF. In DNA form, the CDR3 reads TGTGCCAGCAGCTTACAGGGTTCAGATACGCAGTATTTT.

This clonotype has ten or more counts. CDR3 sequence reads: CASSLVGPLAGGTDTQYF. In DNA, the CDR3 is TGCGCCAGCAGCTTGGTTGGGCCCCTAGCGGGTGGCACAGATACGCAGTATTTT. This chain joins TRBV5-1 and TRBJ2-3; 8 positions agree with TRBD2. CDR1 is SGHRS and CDR2 is YFSETQ in the germline V gene. The CDR3 runs to 18 residues. The ends lost 0 bases at V and 1 base at J; junction bases unmatched: 10.

This clonotype was counted many times. The chain combines TRBV3-1 with TRBJ2-7; a weak D match, TRBD1 (5 bases). Per the germline V gene, CDR1 is LGHDT and CDR2 is YNNKEL (reference sequence). The length of the CDR3 is 14 residues. The V and J ends lost 1 base and 3 bases respectively, with 10 bases between them. The CDR3 is CASSQGLTDYEQYF. In DNA, the CDR3 is TGTGCCAGCAGCCAAGGATTGACAGACTACGAGCAGTACTTC.

This clonotype showed up just once. The chain links TRBV28 to TRBJ1-6; the D is unclear. V was shortened by 2 bases and J by 10 bases, with 24 bases between the two germline ends. This CDR3 comprises 18 residues. Germline V gene sequence: CDR1 MDHEN, CDR2 SYDVKM. Here the CDR3 DNA reads TGTGCCAGCAGTTTAAATAGGGCGCTGGTTTGGGAAGGGTCACCCCTCCACTTT. This sequence encodes CASSLNRALVWEGSPLHF.

This clonotype has just a few counts. The CDR3 protein is CASSWNRGMETQYF. The CDR3 DNA sequence: TGTGCCAGCAGTTGGAACAGGGGGATGGAGACCCAGTACTTC. The chain couples TRBV6-2 or TRBV6-3 to TRBJ2-5, with 8 bases aligning to TRBD1. Losses at the gene ends were 4 bases for V and 5 bases for J; bases not matched to a gene: 6. The CDR3 loop spans 14 amino acids. The germline V gene has CDR1 MNHEY and CDR2 SVGEGT.

The genes are TRBV7-3 and TRBJ2-1; 10 positions match TRBD2. Germline V gene lookup returns CDR1 SGHTA and CDR2 FQGTGA. CDR3 length: 13 residues. Trimming cost V 6 bases and J 6 bases; bases outside gene matches: 2. The DNA for the CDR3 is TGTGCCAGCAGACCTAGCGGGAGCAATGAGCAGTTCTTC. This gives the protein CASRPSGSNEQFF.

This clonotype was seen repeatedly, ten times or more. The J gene is TRBJ2-7, the V gene TRBV20-1; D unresolved. Germline CDR1 and CDR2: DFQATT and SNEGSKA (reference sequence). Trimming took off 6 bases at V and 0 bases at J, with 15 bases between the two ends. The CDR3 contains 14 residues. CDR3 coding DNA: TGCAGTGCGTGGGCGAAGCCTAACTCCTACGAGCAGTACTTC. Amino acid sequence: CSAWAKPNSYEQYF.

The chain couples TRBV5-1 to TRBJ2-5, with 8 bases fitting TRBD1. The V gene end was trimmed by 3 bases and the J gene end by 2 bases; junction bases not matched to a gene: 3. The CDR3 is made up of 14 amino acids. Per germline, CDR1 SGHRS and CDR2 YFSETQ. CDR3 sequence reads: CASSYDRGQETQYF. The CDR3, as DNA: TGCGCCAGCAGCTACGACAGGGGACAAGAGACCCAGTACTTC.

The chain recombines TRBV6-1 with TRBJ1-2; perhaps TRBD1 as D (6 bases). Germline assignment: CDR1 MNHNS and CDR2 SASEGT. The V end lost 6 bases, the J end lost 8 bases, and 16 bases lay between the germline ends. This CDR3 has 13 residues. CDR3 loop: CASSLTGPGGYTF. CDR3 DNA: TGTGCCAGCAGCCTTACAGGGCCAGGCGGCTACACCTTC.